A single sample is the source of the 6 T cell receptor beta chains below, sequenced in a study of OX40 agonist ivuxolimab in advanced cancers. TCRdb keeps only in-frame clones here, not all; method: immunoSEQ multiplex PCR. The repertoire holds 50,000 to 70,000 clones, around 93% seen once, with approximately 0.44% in the top ten. The sample here was CD4+ or CD8+ T cells sorted from blood, taken in a trial of the OX40 agonist ivuxolimab. Receptors were obtained from an adult with an advanced solid tumor such as melanoma, head and neck, liver or kidney cancer.

CDR3 residues: CASSLRSGEVNYEQYF. The CDR3 DNA reads TGTGCCAGCAGCTTACGGTCAGGCGAAGTAAACTACGAGCAGTACTTC. The chain combines TRBV7-8 with TRBJ2-7; D gene unclear. Germline loops: CDR1 SGHVS, CDR2 FQNEAQ. The CDR3 has 16 amino acids. V was trimmed by 2 bases and J by 3 bases, leaving 17 bases between them.

A note on this clone: A junction end diverges from the germline sequence, so it may reflect a read error. The chain combines TRBV19 with TRBJ2-6, with TRBD1 matching over 8 bases. The germline V gene has CDR1 LNHDA and CDR2 SQIVND (reference sequence). The CDR3 runs to 15 residues. The DNA of the CDR3 is TGTGCCAGTGCCGGACAGGGCTCTGGCGCCAACGTCCTGACTTTC. It codes for CASAGQGSGANVLTF.

This clone was observed a single time. The chain combines TRBV29-1 with TRBJ2-1; the D is unclear. CDR1 and CDR2 from the germline V gene are SQVTM and ANQGSEA. V lost 3 bases and J 5 bases, leaving 5 bases between the germline ends. This CDR3 has 11 residues. The CDR3 region is CSVEGNNEQFF. The CDR3 DNA sequence: TGCAGCGTTGAGGGTAACAATGAGCAGTTCTTC.

V gene TRBV4-2 combines with J gene TRBJ2-7, with D hard to call. The length of the CDR3 is 16 residues. The V and J ends lost 0 bases and 3 bases respectively, with 15 bases between them. Germline V gene lookup returns CDR1 LGHNA and CDR2 YNFKEQ. Here the CDR3 reads CASSQDQASVGYEQYF. CDR3 nucleotide sequence: TGTGCCAGCAGCCAAGATCAGGCTAGTGTCGGCTACGAGCAGTACTTC.

The gene calls are TRBV7-2 and TRBJ2-1; no clear D gene. This CDR3 region has 14 residues. Germline V gene lookup returns CDR1 SGHTA and CDR2 FQGNSA. Trimming pared 5 bases from V and 0 bases from J, leaving 8 bases between. CDR3 amino acids: CASSTRSSYNEQFF. In DNA, the CDR3 is TGTGCCAGCAGCACCAGAAGCTCCTACAATGAGCAGTTCTTC. Combining the CDR3 with reference TRBV7-2 and TRBJ2-1 gives the whole variable domain GAGVSQSPSNKVTEKGKDVELRCDPISGHTALYWYRQSLGQGLEFLIYFQGNSAPDKSGLPSDRFSAERTGGSVSTLTIQRTQQEDSAVYLCASSTRSSYNEQFFGPGTRLTVL.

The chain uses TRBV18 and TRBJ1-2; 8 positions agree with TRBD1. CDR1 KGHSH and CDR2 LQKENI come from the germline V gene. The CDR3 has 16 residues. With V trimmed by 3 bases and J by 2 bases, 8 bases remained unmatched. The CDR3, as DNA: TGTGCCAGCTCACCGGAGACGACAGGGGCAAACTATGGCTACACCTTC. Its protein product is CASSPETTGANYGYTF.